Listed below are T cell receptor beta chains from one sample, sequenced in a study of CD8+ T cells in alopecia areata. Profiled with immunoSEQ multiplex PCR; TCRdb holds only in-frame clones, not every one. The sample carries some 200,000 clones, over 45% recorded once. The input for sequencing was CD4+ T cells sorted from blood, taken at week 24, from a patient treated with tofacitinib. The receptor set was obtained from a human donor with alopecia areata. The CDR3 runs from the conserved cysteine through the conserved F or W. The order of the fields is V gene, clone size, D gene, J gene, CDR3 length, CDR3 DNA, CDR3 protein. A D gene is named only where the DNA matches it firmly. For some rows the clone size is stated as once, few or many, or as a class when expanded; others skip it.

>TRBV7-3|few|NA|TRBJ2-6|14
TGTGCCAGCAGCTTAACCACTACTCACAACGTCCTGACTTTC
CASSLTTTHNVLTF
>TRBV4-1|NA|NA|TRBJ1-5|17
TGCGCCAGCAGCCAAGAGGGAGTACAGTTTAGCAATCAGCCCCAGCATTTT
CASSQEGVQFSNQPQHF
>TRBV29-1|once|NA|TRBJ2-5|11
TGCAGCGCGAGGCCCCAAGAGACCCAGTACTTC
CSARPQETQYF
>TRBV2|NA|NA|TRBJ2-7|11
TGTGCCAGCAGTGAAGGCGGGTTACTACTCTTC
CASSEGGLLLF
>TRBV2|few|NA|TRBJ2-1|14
TGTGCCAGCAGATCCGGGACCTCCTACAATGAGCAGTTCTTC
CASRSGTSYNEQFF
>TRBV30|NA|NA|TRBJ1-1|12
TGTGCCTGGACGGGGGACGCCACTGAAGCTTTCTTT
CAWTGDATEAFF
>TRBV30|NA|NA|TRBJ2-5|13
TGTGCCTGGAGTGTCAGGAGTCGAGAGACCCAGTACTTC
CAWSVRSRETQYF
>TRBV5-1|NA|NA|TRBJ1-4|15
TGCGCCAGCAGCTTGGTATTTGGGCCGGATGAAAAACTGTTTTTT
CASSLVFGPDEKLFF
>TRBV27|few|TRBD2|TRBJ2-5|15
TGTGCCAGCCGTGGGACTAGCGGGGAGAAAGAGACCCAGTACTTC
CASRGTSGEKETQYF
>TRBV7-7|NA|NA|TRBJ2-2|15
TGTGCCAGCAGCTTAGGGCGGGGAGACACCGGGGAGCTGTTTTTT
CASSLGRGDTGELFF
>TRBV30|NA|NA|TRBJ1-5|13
TGTGCCTGGAGTGGTGATAGCAATCAGCCCCAGCATTTT
CAWSGDSNQPQHF
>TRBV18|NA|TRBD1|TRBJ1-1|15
TGTGCCAGCTCGCATCCTGACAGGGGTGACACTGAAGCTCTCTTT
CASSHPDRGDTEALF
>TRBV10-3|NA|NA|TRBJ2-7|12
TGTGCCATCAGGGACGCCTCCTACGAGCAGTACTTC
CAIRDASYEQYF
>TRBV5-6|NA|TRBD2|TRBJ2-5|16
TGTGCCAGCAGATTAATGACTAGCCCGGAAAGAGAGACCCAGTACTTC
CASRLMTSPERETQYF
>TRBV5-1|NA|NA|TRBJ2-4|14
TGCGCCAGCAGCCCCCGGGACCCCAAAAACATTCAGTACTTC
CASSPRDPKNIQYF
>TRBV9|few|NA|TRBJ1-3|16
TGTGCCAGCAGCGTAGCTAATCAGGGAAAAGGAAACACCATATATTTT
CASSVANQGKGNTIYF
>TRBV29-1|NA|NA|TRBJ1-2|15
TGCAGCGTGGGAGGATGGGGGGCGGTTAACTTGGGCTACACCTTC
CSVGGWGAVNLGYTF
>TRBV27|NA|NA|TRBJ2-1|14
TGTGCCAGCAGTTTCGACGTGTCCTACAATGAGCAGTTCTTC
CASSFDVSYNEQFF
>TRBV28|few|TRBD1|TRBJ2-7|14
TGTGCCAGCAGTTCTCCGACAGGGTCGCTCGAGCAGTACTTC
CASSSPTGSLEQYF
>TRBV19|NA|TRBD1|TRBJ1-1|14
TGTGCCAGTAGTATCACTCCAGGGGGCACTGAAGCTTTCTTT
CASSITPGGTEAFF
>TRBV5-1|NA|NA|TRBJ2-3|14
TGCGCCAGCAACAGCGGACAAGCCACAGATACGCAGTATTTT
CASNSGQATDTQYF
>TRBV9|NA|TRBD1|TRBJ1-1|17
TGTGCCAGCAGCGCTGTTGCCCCGGGACAGATGAACACTGAAGCTTTCTTT
CASSAVAPGQMNTEAFF
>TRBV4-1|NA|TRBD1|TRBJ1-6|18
TGCGCCAGCAGCCAGACAGGGTCCGAAAGCTCCTATAATTCACCCCTCCACTTT
CASSQTGSESSYNSPLHF
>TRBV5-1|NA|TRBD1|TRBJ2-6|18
TGCGCCAGCAGCTTCAGGGGGACAGGGACCTCTGGGGCCAACGTCCTGACTTTC
CASSFRGTGTSGANVLTF
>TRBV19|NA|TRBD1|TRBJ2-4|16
TGTGCCAGTAGTAGGACAGGTAGTTTGCCAAGGAACATTCAGTACTTC
CASSRTGSLPRNIQYF
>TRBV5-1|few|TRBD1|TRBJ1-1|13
TGCGCCAGCAGCAAGACAGGGAGGACTGAAGCTTTCTTT
CASSKTGRTEAFF
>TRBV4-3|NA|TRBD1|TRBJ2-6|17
TGCGCCAGCAGCCACGGGACAGTGAACTCTGGGGCCAACGTCCTGACTTTC
CASSHGTVNSGANVLTF
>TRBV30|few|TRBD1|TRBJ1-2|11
TGTGCCTGGAACACAGGGGTCGGCTACACCTTC
CAWNTGVGYTF
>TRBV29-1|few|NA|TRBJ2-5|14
TGCAGCGTTGTAACAGGGTCGTCGCAAGAGACCCAGTACTTC
CSVVTGSSQETQYF
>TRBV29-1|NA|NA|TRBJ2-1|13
TGCAGCGCTTCCAACGTCAGGGACAATGAGCAGTTCTTC
CSASNVRDNEQFF
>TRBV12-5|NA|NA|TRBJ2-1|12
TGTGCTAGTGGTTTAAGTCACAATGAGCAGTTCTTC
CASGLSHNEQFF
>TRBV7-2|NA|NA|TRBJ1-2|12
TGTGCCAGCAGCACTTACAGCTATGGCTACACCTTC
CASSTYSYGYTF
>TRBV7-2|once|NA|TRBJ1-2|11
TGTGCCAGCAGCTTTAGCTATGGCTACACCTTC
CASSFSYGYTF
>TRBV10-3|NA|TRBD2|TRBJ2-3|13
TGTGCCACCAATAGCGGGACTTCAGATACGCAGTATTTT
CATNSGTSDTQYF
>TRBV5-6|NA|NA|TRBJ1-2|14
TGTGCCAGCAGCTTGGGGTTTTCTAACTATGGCTACACCTTC
CASSLGFSNYGYTF
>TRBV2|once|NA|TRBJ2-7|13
TGTGCCAGCGGAATTCAATGGGGGAACGAGCAGTACTTC
CASGIQWGNEQYF